The clone carrying this T cell receptor beta chain was picked up a small number of times. This sample is part of a study of blood T cell repertoires in COVID-19. About the study: Samples came from the United States, Italy and Spain, spanning acute and convalescent COVID-19. From T cells, B-cell-depleted T cells, or PBMCs came the material, which was cDNA or gDNA.

The repertoire was sequenced with immunoSEQ multiplex PCR; TCRdb's copy has only in-frame clones and lacks some. The sample contains over 150,000 clones, around 79% of which appear only once. The CDR3 is 12 amino acids. Germline values: CDR1 ENHRY, CDR2 SYGVKD. V gave up 10 bases and J gave up 8 bases; unmatched junction bases: 7. Sequenced material: peripheral blood. The sequence came from a man older than 75 with acute or convalescent COVID-19. This chain connects TRBV10-3 to TRBJ2-1, with 8 bases aligning to TRBD2. CDR3 protein: CATRTSSDEQFF. In nucleotides, the CDR3 is TGTGCCACTCGGACTAGCAGCGATGAGCAGTTCTTC.